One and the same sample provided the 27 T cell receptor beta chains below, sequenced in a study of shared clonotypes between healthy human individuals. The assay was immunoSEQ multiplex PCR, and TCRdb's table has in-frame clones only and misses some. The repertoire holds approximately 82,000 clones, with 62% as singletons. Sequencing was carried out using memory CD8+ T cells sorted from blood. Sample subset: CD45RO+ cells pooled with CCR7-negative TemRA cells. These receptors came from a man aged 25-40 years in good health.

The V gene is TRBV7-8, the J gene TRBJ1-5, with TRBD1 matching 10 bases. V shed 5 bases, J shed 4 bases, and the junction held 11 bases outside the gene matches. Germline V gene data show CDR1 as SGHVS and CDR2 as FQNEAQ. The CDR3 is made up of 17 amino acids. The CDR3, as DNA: TGTGCCAGCAGCCCCCTCGGACAGGGGGTAGTTAATCAGCCCCAGCATTTT. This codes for CASSPLGQGVVNQPQHF.

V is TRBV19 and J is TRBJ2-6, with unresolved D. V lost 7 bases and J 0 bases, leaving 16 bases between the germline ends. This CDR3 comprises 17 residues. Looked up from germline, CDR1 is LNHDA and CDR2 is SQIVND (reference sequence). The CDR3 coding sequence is TGTGCCAGTAAGGGCAACCTGGCATTCTCTGGGGCCAACGTCCTGACTTTC. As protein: CASKGNLAFSGANVLTF.

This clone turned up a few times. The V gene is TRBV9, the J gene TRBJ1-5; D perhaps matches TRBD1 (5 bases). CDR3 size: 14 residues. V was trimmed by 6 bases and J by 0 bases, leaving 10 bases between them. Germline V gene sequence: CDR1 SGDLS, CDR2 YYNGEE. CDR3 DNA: TGTGCCAGCAACCCGGGGGATAGCAATCAGCCCCAGCATTTT. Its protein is CASNPGDSNQPQHF.

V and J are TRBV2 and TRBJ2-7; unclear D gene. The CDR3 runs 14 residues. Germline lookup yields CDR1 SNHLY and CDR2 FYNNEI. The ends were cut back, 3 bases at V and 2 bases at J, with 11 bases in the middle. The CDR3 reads CASSDYIKTYEQYF. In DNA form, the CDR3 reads TGTGCCAGCAGTGATTACATAAAAACCTACGAGCAGTACTTC.

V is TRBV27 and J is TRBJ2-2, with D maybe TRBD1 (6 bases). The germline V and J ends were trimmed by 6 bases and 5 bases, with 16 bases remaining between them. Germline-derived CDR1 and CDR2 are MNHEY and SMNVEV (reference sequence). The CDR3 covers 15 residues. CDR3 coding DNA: TGTGCCAGCAGCCCTAGGGACACCGCTACCGGGGAGCTGTTTTTT. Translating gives CASSPRDTATGELFF.

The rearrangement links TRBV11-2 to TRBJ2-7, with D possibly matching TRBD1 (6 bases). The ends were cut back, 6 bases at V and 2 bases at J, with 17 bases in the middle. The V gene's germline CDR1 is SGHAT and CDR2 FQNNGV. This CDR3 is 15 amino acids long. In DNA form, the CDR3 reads TGTGCCAGCAGACTAAAACTGGGGGCCACCTACGAGCAGTACTTC. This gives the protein CASRLKLGATYEQYF.

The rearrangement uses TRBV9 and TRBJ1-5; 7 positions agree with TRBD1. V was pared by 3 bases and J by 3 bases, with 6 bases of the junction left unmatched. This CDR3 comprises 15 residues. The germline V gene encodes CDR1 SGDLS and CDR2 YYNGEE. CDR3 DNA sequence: TGTGCCAGCAGCGCAACAGGGGATCCCAATCAGCCCCAGCATTTT. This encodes CASSATGDPNQPQHF.

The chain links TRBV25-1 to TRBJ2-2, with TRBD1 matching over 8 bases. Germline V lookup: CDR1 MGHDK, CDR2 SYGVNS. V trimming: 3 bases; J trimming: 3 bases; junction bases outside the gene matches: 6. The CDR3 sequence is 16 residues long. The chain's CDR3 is CASSEVGQGYTGELFF. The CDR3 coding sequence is TGTGCCAGCAGTGAGGTTGGACAGGGCTACACCGGGGAGCTGTTTTTT.

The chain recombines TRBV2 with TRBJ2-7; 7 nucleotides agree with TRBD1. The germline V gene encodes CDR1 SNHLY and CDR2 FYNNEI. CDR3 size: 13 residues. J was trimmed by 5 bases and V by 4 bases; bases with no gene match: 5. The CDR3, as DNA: TGTGCCAGCAGTGGCGGACAGGTCAACGAGCAGTACTTC. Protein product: CASSGGQVNEQYF.

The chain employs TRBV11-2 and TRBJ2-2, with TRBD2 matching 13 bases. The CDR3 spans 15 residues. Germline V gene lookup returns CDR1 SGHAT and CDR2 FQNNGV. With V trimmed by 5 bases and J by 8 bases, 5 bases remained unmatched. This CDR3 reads CASSQGTSGTGELFF. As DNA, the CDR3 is TGTGCCAGCAGCCAAGGGACTAGCGGGACTGGGGAGCTGTTTTTT.

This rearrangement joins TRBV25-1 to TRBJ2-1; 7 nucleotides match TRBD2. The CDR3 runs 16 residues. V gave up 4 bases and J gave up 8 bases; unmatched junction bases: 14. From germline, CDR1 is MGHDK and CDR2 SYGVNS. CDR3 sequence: CASSVPVAGVGYEQFF. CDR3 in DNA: TGTGCCAGCAGTGTCCCCGTCGCGGGAGTAGGCTATGAGCAGTTCTTC.

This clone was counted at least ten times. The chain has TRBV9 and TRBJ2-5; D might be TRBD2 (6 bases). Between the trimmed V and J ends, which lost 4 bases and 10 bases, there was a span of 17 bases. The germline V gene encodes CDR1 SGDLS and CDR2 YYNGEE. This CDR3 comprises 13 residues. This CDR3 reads CASSRGDLTGQYF. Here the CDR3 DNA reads TGTGCCAGCAGCCGAGGGGACTTAACGGGCCAGTACTTC.

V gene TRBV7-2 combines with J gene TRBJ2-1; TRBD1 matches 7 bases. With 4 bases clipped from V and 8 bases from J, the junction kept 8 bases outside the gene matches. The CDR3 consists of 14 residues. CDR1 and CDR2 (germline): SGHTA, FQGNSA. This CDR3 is CASSYSRTGYEQFF. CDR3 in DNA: TGTGCCAGCAGCTATTCCCGGACAGGCTATGAGCAGTTCTTC. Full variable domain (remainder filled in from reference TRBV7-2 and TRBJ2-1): GAGVSQSPSNKVTEKGKDVELRCDPISGHTALYWYRQSLGQGLEFLIYFQGNSAPDKSGLPSDRFSAERTGGSVSTLTIQRTQQEDSAVYLCASSYSRTGYEQFFGPGTRLTVL.

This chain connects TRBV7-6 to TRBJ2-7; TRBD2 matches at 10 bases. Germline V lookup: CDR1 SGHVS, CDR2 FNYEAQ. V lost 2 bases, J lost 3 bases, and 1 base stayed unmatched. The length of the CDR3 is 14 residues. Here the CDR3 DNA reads TGTGCCAGCAGCTTACTAGCGGGAGACTACGAGCAGTACTTC. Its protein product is CASSLLAGDYEQYF.

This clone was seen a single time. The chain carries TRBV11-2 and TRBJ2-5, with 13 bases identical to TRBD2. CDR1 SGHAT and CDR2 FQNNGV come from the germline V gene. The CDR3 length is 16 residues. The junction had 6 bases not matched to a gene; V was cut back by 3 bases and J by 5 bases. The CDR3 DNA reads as TGTGCCAGCAGCTTTATTGGACTAGCGGGAGTGGAGACCCAGTACTTC. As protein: CASSFIGLAGVETQYF.

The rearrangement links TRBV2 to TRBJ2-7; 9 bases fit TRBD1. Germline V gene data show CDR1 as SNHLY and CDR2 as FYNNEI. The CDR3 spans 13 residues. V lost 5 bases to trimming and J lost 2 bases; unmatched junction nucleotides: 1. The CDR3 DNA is TGTGCCAGCAGTCGGGACAGGGCCTACGAGCAGTACTTC. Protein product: CASSRDRAYEQYF.

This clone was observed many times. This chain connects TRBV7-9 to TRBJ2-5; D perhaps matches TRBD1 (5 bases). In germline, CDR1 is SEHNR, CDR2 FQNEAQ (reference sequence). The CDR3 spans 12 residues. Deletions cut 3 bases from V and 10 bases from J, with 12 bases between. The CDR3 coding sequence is TGTGCCAGCAGCTTGGGGCTAATGGACCAGTACTTC. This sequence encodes CASSLGLMDQYF.

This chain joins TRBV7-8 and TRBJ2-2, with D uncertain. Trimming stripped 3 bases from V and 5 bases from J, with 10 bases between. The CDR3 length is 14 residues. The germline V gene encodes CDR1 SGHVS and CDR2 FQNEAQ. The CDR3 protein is CASSFWQKTGELFF. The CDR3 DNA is TGTGCCAGCAGCTTTTGGCAGAAGACCGGGGAGCTGTTTTTT.

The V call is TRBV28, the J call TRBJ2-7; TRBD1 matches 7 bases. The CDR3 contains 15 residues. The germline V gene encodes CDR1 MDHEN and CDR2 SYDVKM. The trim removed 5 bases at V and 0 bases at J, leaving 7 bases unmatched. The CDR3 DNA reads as TGTGCCAGCAGTCCACCGGGACAGAGCTCCTACGAGCAGTACTTC. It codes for CASSPPGQSSYEQYF. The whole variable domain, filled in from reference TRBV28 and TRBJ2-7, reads DVKVTQSSRYLVKRTGEKVFLECVQDMDHENMFWYRQDPGLGLRLIYFSYDVKMKEKGDIPEGYSVSREKKERFSLILESASTNQTSMYLCASSPPGQSSYEQYFGPGTRLTVT.

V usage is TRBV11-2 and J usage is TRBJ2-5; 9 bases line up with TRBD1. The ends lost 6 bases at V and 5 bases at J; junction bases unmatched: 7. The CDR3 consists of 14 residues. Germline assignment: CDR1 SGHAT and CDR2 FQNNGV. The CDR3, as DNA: TGTGCCAGCAGATCCGGGACAGGGCGGGAGACCCAGTACTTC. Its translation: CASRSGTGRETQYF.

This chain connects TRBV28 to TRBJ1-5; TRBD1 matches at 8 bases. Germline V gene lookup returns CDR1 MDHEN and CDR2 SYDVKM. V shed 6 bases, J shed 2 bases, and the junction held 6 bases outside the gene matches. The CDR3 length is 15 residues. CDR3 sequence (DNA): TGTGCCAGCAGGTATACAGGGGGAGGCAATCAGCCCCAGCATTTT. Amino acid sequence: CASRYTGGGNQPQHF.

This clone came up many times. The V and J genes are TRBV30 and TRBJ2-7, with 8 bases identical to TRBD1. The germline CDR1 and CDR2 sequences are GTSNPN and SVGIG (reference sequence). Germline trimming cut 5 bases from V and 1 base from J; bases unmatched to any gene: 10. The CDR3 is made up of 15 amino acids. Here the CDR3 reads CAWVGIGQGSYEQYF. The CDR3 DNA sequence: TGTGCCTGGGTGGGGATCGGACAGGGTTCCTACGAGCAGTACTTC.

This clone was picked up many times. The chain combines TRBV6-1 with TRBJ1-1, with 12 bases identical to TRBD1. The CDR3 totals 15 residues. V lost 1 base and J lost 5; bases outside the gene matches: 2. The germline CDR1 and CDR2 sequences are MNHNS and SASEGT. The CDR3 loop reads CASSEEGQGATEAFF. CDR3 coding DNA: TGTGCCAGCAGTGAAGAGGGACAGGGGGCAACTGAAGCTTTCTTT.

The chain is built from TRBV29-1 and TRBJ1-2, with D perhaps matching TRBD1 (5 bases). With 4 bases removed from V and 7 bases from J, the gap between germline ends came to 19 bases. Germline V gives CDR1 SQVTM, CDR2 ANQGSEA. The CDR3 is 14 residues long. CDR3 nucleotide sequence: TGCAGCGTTGCGGTGTCAGGGCGGGTTCTTGGCTACACCTTC. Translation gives CSVAVSGRVLGYTF.

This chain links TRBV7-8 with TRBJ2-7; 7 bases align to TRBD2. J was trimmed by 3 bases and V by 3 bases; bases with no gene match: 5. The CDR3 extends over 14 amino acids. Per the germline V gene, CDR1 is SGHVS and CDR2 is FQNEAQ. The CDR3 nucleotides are TGTGCCAGCAGCTTTTGGACTAGTCGCTACGAGCAGTACTTC. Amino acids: CASSFWTSRYEQYF.

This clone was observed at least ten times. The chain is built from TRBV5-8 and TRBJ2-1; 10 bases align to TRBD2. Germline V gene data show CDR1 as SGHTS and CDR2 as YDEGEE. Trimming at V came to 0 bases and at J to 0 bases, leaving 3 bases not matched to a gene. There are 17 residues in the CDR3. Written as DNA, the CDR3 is TGTGCCAGCAGCTTGGGGCTAGCGGGGGTCTCCTACAATGAGCAGTTCTTC. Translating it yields CASSLGLAGVSYNEQFF.

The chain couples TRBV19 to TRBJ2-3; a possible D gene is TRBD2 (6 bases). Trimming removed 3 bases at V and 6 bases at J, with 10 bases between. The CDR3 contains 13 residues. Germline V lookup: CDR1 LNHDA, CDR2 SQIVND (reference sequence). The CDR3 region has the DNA TGTGCCAGTAGTATCTCGGGAGTGGATACGCAGTATTTT. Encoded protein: CASSISGVDTQYF. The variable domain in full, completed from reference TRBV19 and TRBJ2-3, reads DGGITQSPKYLFRKEGQNVTLSCEQNLNHDAMYWYRQDPGQGLRLIYYSQIVNDFQKGDIAEGYSVSREKKESFPLTVTSAQKNPTAFYLCASSISGVDTQYFGPGTRLTVL.